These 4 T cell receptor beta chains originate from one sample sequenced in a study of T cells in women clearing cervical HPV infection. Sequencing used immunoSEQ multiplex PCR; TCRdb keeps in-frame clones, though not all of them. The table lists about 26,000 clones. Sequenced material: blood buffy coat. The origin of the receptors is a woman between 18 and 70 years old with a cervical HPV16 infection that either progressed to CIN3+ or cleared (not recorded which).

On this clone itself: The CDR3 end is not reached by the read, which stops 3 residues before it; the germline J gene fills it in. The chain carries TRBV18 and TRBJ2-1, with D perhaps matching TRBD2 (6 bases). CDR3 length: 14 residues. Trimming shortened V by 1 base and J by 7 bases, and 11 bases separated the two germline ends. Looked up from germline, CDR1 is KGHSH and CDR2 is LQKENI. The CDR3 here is CASSPRLSGNEQFF. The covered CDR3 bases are TGTGCCAGCTCACCACGGCTGAGCGGGAATGAG.

The covered CDR3 bases are TGTGCCAGCAGCTACCAGGGACAGGGCTCCTACGAG. It encodes CASSYQGQGSYE. The full CDR3 protein is CASSYQGQGSYEQYF. The chain uses TRBV11-2 and TRBJ2-7; 9 nucleotides agree with TRBD1. Sequencing ends 3 residues short of the CDR3 end; the germline J gene provides the rest. Germline values: CDR1 SGHAT, CDR2 FQNNGV. The length of the CDR3 is 15 residues. V lost 4 bases to trimming and J lost 0 bases; unmatched junction nucleotides: 4.

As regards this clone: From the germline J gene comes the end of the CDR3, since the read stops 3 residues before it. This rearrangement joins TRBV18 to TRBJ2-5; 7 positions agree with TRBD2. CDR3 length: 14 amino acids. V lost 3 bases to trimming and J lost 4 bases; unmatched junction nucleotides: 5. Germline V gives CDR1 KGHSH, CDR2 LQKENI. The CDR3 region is CASSPAAGRETQYF. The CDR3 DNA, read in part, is TGTGCCAGCTCACCTGCAGCGGGGAGAGAGACC.

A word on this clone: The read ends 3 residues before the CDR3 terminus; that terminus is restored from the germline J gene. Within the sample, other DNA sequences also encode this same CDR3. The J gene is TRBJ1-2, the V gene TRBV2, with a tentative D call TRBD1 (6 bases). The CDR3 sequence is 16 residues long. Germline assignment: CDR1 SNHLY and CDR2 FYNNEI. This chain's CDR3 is CASSELAGTSGGGYTF. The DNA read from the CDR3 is TGTGCCAGCAGTGAGTTGGCAGGGACATCCGGCGGGGGC. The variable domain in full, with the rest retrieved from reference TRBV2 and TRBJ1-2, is EPEVTQTPSHQVTQMGQEVILRCVPISNHLYFYWYRQILGQKVEFLVSFYNNEISEKSEIFDDQFSVERPDGSNFTLKIRSTKLEDSAMYFCASSELAGTSGGGYTFGSGTRLTVV.